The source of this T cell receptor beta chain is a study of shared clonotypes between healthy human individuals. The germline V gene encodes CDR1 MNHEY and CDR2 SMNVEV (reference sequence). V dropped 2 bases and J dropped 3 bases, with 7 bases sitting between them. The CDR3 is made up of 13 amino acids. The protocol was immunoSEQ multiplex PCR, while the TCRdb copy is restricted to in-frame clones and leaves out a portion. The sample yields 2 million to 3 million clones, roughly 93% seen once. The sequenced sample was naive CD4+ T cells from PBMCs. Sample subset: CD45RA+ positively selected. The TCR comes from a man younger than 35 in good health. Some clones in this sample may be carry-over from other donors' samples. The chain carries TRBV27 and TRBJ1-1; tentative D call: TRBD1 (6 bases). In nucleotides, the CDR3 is TGTGCCAGCAGTTTAAAGGGGGACACTGAAGCTTTCTTT. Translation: CASSLKGDTEAFF.